This T cell receptor (beta chain) is from a study of control samples from healthy donors and cancer patients. This clone occurred once. Clones were read by immunoSEQ multiplex PCR, and TCRdb kept only the in-frame ones, dropping some. The sample lists 200,000 to 250,000 clones; around 94% were seen once. The CDR3 loop spans 13 amino acids. Trimming cost V 5 bases and J 4 bases; bases outside gene matches: 3. From germline, CDR1 is MNHEY and CDR2 SVGEGT. The genes are TRBV6-2 or TRBV6-3 and TRBJ1-2; TRBD1 matches at 8 bases. The material sequenced was blood. The TCR originated in a man aged 45-65 years in good health. The CDR3 protein is CASSPGQAYGYTF. In nucleotides, the CDR3 is TGTGCCAGCAGTCCGGGACAGGCCTATGGCTACACCTTC.